A single sample is the source of the 12 T cell receptor beta chains below, sequenced in a study of T-cell reconstitution after alpha-beta-depleted transplantation in children. Preparation of the TCRbeta library involved a method that used unique molecular identifiers. TCRdb reprocessed the PCR reads with MiXCR, giving one entry per CDR3 protein. Of roughly 160,000 distinct CDR3 sequences in the sample, roughly 10% were seen once. Sequences were derived from PBMCs, sampled before TCRalphabeta/CD19-depleted stem cell transplant. These receptors were obtained from a boy between 2 and 10 years old with acute myeloid leukemia, due to receive a stem cell transplant.

This clonotype was recorded many times. The rearrangement uses TRBV5-5 and TRBJ1-6; D is perhaps TRBD1 (5 bases). Trimming took 0 bases from V and 8 from J, leaving 9 bases between them. This CDR3 is 14 amino acids long. Germline V gene data show CDR1 as SGHKS and CDR2 as YYEKEE (reference sequence). Here the CDR3 DNA reads TGTGCCAGCAGCTTGGAGGGGAGGGATTCACCCCTCCACTTT. Translating gives CASSLEGRDSPLHF. Filled out from reference TRBV5-5 and TRBJ1-6, the complete variable domain reads DAGVTQSPTHLIKTRGQQVTLRCSPISGHKSVSWYQQVLGQGPQFIFQYYEKEERGRGNFPDRFSARQFPNYSSELNVNALLLGDSALYLCASSLEGRDSPLHFGNGTRLTVT.

There are many counts of this clonotype. The genes are TRBV12-3 or TRBV12-4 and TRBJ2-7; a possible D gene is TRBD1 (6 bases). V was pared by 3 bases and J by 2 bases, with 17 bases between. There are 16 residues in the CDR3. The CDR3 spells CASSFGRGQIPYEQYF. The DNA of the CDR3 is TGTGCCAGCAGTTTCGGCAGGGGCCAGATTCCCTACGAGCAGTACTTC.

Ten or more counts support this clonotype. This chain links TRBV12-3 or TRBV12-4 with TRBJ2-7, with D perhaps TRBD1 (6 bases). Trimming stripped 5 bases from V and 2 bases from J, with 10 bases between. This CDR3 contains 13 residues. CDR3 sequence: CASSRTGTYEQYV. Here the CDR3 DNA reads TGTGCCAGCAGTCGAACAGGGACCTACGAGCAGTACGTC.

There are many counts of this clonotype. The V call is TRBV18, the J call TRBJ1-2, with a weak D call TRBD1 (6 bases). In germline, CDR1 is KGHSH, CDR2 LQKENI. V dropped 5 bases and J dropped 0 bases, with 13 bases sitting between them. The length of the CDR3 is 15 residues. DNA for the CDR3: TGTGCCAGCTCAGGGGGGCTACGATCTAACTATGGCTACACCTTC. Residues: CASSGGLRSNYGYTF.

Ten or more counts support this clonotype. V gene TRBV4-1 combines with J gene TRBJ2-5, with a tentative D call TRBD2 (6 bases). The germline V gene encodes CDR1 MGHRA and CDR2 YSYEKL. The CDR3 extends over 16 amino acids. Trimming cost V 1 base and J 3 bases, with 15 bases left between them. The CDR3, as DNA: TGCGCCAGCAGCCAAGCGCCGGTGGGCGGGAAAGAGACCCAGTACTTC. Translated: CASSQAPVGGKETQYF.

This clonotype was seen ten or more times. The chain joins TRBV3-1 to TRBJ1-2; D is uncertain. The CDR3 covers 14 residues. The germline gives CDR1 LGHDT, CDR2 YNNKEL (reference sequence). Trimming took 2 bases from V and 2 from J, leaving 9 bases between them. The CDR3 protein is CASSQFSGNYGYTF. The CDR3 bases are TGTGCCAGCAGCCAATTTTCTGGGAACTATGGCTACACCTTC.

This clonotype has a count of ten or more. V and J are TRBV5-1 and TRBJ1-5, with D perhaps matching TRBD1 (5 bases). Germline CDR1 SGHRS, CDR2 YFSETQ. The CDR3 spans 15 residues. The V and J ends lost 3 bases and 1 base respectively, with 11 bases between them. CDR3 bases: TGCGCCAGCAGCTGGGGGAGCGGGAGCAATCAGCCCCAGCATTTT. This encodes CASSWGSGSNQPQHF.

This clonotype was counted ten times or more. This rearrangement joins TRBV5-5 to TRBJ2-7, with D possibly being TRBD1 or TRBD2 (5 bases each). Deletions cut 5 bases from V and 0 bases from J, with 9 bases between. There are 13 residues in the CDR3. Per germline, CDR1 SGHKS and CDR2 YYEKEE (reference sequence). The chain's CDR3 is CASSEGLSYEQYF. The CDR3 DNA is TGTGCCAGCAGTGAGGGGCTCTCCTACGAGCAGTACTTC.

This clonotype showed up many times. The rearrangement links TRBV7-9 to TRBJ2-3; D gene unclear. Germline loops: CDR1 SEHNR, CDR2 FQNEAQ (reference sequence). The CDR3 totals 14 residues. V was pared by 4 bases and J by 2 bases, with 10 bases between. CDR3 nucleotides: TGTGCCAGCAGCTCGAGACAATCCACAGATACGCAGTATTTT. Its protein product is CASSSRQSTDTQYF. The full variable domain, in which reference TRBV7-9 and TRBJ2-3 provide the parts outside the CDR3, is DTGVSQNPRHKITKRGQNVTFRCDPISEHNRLYWYRQTLGQGPEFLTYFQNEAQLEKSRLLSDRFSAERPKGSFSTLEIQRTEQGDSAMYLCASSSRQSTDTQYFGPGTRLTVL.

This clonotype was recorded at least ten times. The V gene is TRBV20-1, the J gene TRBJ1-2, with D possibly being TRBD1 (6 bases). Per the germline V gene, CDR1 is DFQATT and CDR2 is SNEGSKA (reference sequence). The CDR3 is 11 residues long. V was trimmed by 6 bases and J by 3 bases, leaving 8 bases between them. CDR3 nucleotide sequence: TGCAGTGCAAGGACAGACTATGGCTACACCTTC. It codes for CSARTDYGYTF.

This clonotype was observed at least ten times. The V gene is TRBV9, the J gene TRBJ2-3; either TRBD1 or TRBD2 may fit D (5 bases each). CDR3 size: 16 residues. Between the trimmed V and J ends, which lost 0 bases and 4 bases, there was a span of 15 bases. Germline loops: CDR1 SGDLS, CDR2 YYNGEE. The CDR3 loop is CASSVEGPGLSDTQYF. The CDR3 DNA sequence: TGTGCCAGCAGCGTAGAGGGACCAGGGCTTTCAGATACGCAGTATTTT.

This clonotype was picked up many times. This rearrangement joins TRBV7-9 to TRBJ2-3; a weak D match, TRBD2 (7 bases). The CDR3 contains 16 residues. The V and J ends lost 5 bases and 5 bases respectively, with 20 bases between them. CDR1 is SEHNR and CDR2 is FQNEAQ in the germline V gene (reference sequence). CDR3 sequence: CASSHPVAGAGDTQYF. The CDR3 DNA sequence: TGTGCCAGCAGCCATCCAGTTGCGGGGGCGGGAGATACGCAGTATTTT.